A single sample gave rise to the 2 T cell receptor beta chains below, sequenced in a study of T cell responses to AZD1222 COVID-19 vaccine. The data were produced by immunoSEQ multiplex PCR, yet TCRdb's version contains in-frame clones alone and is incomplete. The sample has around 78,000 clones; around 90% are singletons. Sequenced material: peripheral blood, taken 28 days after the second AZD1222 dose. The source of these receptors is an adult who received the AZD1222 COVID-19 vaccine.

The V gene is TRBV10-3, the J gene TRBJ1-2; 7 nucleotides align to TRBD1. The V and J ends lost 6 bases and 4 bases, in that order; junction bases with no gene match: 17. The CDR3 is made up of 17 amino acids. Germline V CDR1 and CDR2: ENHRY, SYGVKD. This chain's CDR3 is CAISNIVDRQLGYGYTF. The CDR3 region has the DNA TGTGCCATCAGCAATATCGTGGACAGGCAGCTAGGCTATGGCTACACCTTC.

V gene TRBV7-2 combines with J gene TRBJ2-7; 7 positions agree with TRBD1. Germline V gene sequence: CDR1 SGHTA, CDR2 FQGNSA. The CDR3 length is 13 residues. V dropped 5 bases and J dropped 6; count of bases not matched to a gene: 7. The CDR3: CASSQQGKGEQYF. Written as DNA, the CDR3 is TGTGCCAGCAGCCAACAGGGGAAGGGCGAGCAGTACTTC.